This is a list of T cell receptor beta chains from one sample in a study of CD8+ T cells in alopecia areata. Clones were read by immunoSEQ multiplex PCR, and TCRdb kept only the in-frame ones, dropping some. Of 120,000 to 150,000 clones listed, around 47% are singletons. What was sequenced was CD4+ T cells sorted from blood. The receptors come from a human donor with alopecia areata. Both conserved end residues are part of each CDR3. A D gene is named only where the DNA matches it firmly. Clone size is stated in some rows and not others, as once, few, many or a class when expanded.

V,J,D,length,size,DNA,CDR3
TRBV5-1,TRBJ2-5,.,13,.,TGCGCCAGCAGCTTCGGGTTACAAGAGACCCAGTACTTC,CASSFGLQETQYF
TRBV7-9,TRBJ2-7,.,13,.,TGTGCCAGCAGCTCGGGACTCCCCTACGAGCAGTACTTC,CASSSGLPYEQYF
TRBV11-2,TRBJ2-1,.,15,.,TGTGCCAGCAGCCTCCACGTACAACCTCACAATGAGCAGTTCTTC,CASSLHVQPHNEQFF
TRBV29-1,TRBJ2-5,TRBD2,13,.,TGCAGCGTGCGCGGGAGGATAATAGAGACCCAGTACTTC,CSVRGRIIETQYF
TRBV29-1,TRBJ1-2,.,10,.,TGCAGCGTTGGACGGGATGGCTACACCTTC,CSVGRDGYTF
TRBV7-3,TRBJ2-5,TRBD2,14,.,TGTGCCAGCAGCTTACAAGCGGGAGGAGAGACCCAGTACTTC,CASSLQAGGETQYF
TRBV7-3,TRBJ1-2,.,14,few,TGTGCCAGCAGCCCCGATGGGGGGGCGGGTGGCTACACCTTC,CASSPDGGAGGYTF
TRBV10-3,TRBJ2-7,.,11,.,TGTGCCATCAGTGAGCTGGGGGATCCGTACTTC,CAISELGDPYF
TRBV28,TRBJ2-3,.,17,.,TGTGCCAGCAGTTCGCCCGCTTCGATGGGGAACACAGATACGCAGTATTTT,CASSSPASMGNTDTQYF
TRBV6-5,TRBJ2-5,.,13,.,TGTGCCAGCACCTCTGGGGTGCCGGGCACCCAGTACTTC,CASTSGVPGTQYF
TRBV7-6,TRBJ1-2,.,15,.,TGTGCCAGCAGCTTAGTATCGGGGGGTCGCGATGGCTACACCTTC,CASSLVSGGRDGYTF
TRBV27,TRBJ1-5,.,14,.,TGTGCCAGCAGGCCGGGACATACTTATCAGCCCCAGCATTTT,CASRPGHTYQPQHF
TRBV2,TRBJ1-1,.,13,once,TGTGCCAGCAGCTTGAGAGAGAACACTGAAGCTTTCTTT,CASSLRENTEAFF
TRBV5-1,TRBJ2-5,.,12,.,TGCGCCAGCAGCTTGGAGGTGGAGACCCAGTACTTC,CASSLEVETQYF
TRBV23-1,TRBJ2-5,.,14,few,TGCGCCAGCAGTCAATCGCTCTTGAGAGAGACCCAGTACTTC,CASSQSLLRETQYF
TRBV7-9,TRBJ2-3,TRBD2,17,few,TGTGCCAGCAGCTTGGGGACTAGCGGGAGAACCACAGATACGCAGTATTTT,CASSLGTSGRTTDTQYF
TRBV5-1,TRBJ2-1,.,13,.,TGCGCCAGCAGCTTGGTCTTGGCAGATGAGCAGTTCTTC,CASSLVLADEQFF
TRBV25-1,TRBJ2-1,.,17,few,TGTGCCAGCAGTGAATCCCCCCGAGCAGACTCCTACAATGAGCAGTTCTTC,CASSESPRADSYNEQFF
TRBV5-1,TRBJ1-1,.,13,.,TGCGCCAGCAGCTCGACAGTGAACACTGAAGCTTTCTTT,CASSSTVNTEAFF
TRBV29-1,TRBJ1-1,.,12,.,TGCAGCGTTGAAGATTATATCGGGGAAGCTTTCTTT,CSVEDYIGEAFF
TRBV4-1,TRBJ2-1,.,15,.,TGCGCCAGCAGCCACCAATCTCGGGTCTACAATGAGCAGTTCTTC,CASSHQSRVYNEQFF
TRBV29-1,TRBJ2-1,.,8,few,TGCAGAGCCGGTGAGCAGTTCTTC,CRAGEQFF
TRBV4-1,TRBJ2-1,.,15,once,TGCGCCAGCAGCCTTAGACAGGGACCGGGAGATGAGCAGTTCTTC,CASSLRQGPGDEQFF
TRBV6-5,TRBJ2-7,.,13,few,TGTGCCAGCAGTTACTCTCGGGCTTACGAGCAGTACTTC,CASSYSRAYEQYF
TRBV20-1,TRBJ2-2,.,11,.,TGCAGTGCTAGATCAGTCGGGGAGCTGTTTTTT,CSARSVGELFF
TRBV30,TRBJ2-2,.,14,.,TGTGCCTGGAGTGTACGGACGTCGACCGGGGAGCTGTTTTTT,CAWSVRTSTGELFF
TRBV10-3,TRBJ1-2,TRBD1,12,.,TGTGCCATCAGCGGAACAGGGGATGGCTACACCTTC,CAISGTGDGYTF
TRBV28,TRBJ2-1,.,16,.,TGTGCCAGCAGTACTATACCCCCCAATACGGGGGATGAGCAGTTCTTC,CASSTIPPNTGDEQFF
TRBV28,TRBJ2-1,.,11,.,TGTGCCAGCTCGGGGTTCAATGAGCAGTTCTTC,CASSGFNEQFF
TRBV19,TRBJ2-3,.,14,few,TGTGCCAGTAGTAGCCCTGGAGGGCCAGATACGCAGTATTTT,CASSSPGGPDTQYF
TRBV15,TRBJ2-5,TRBD2,18,.,TGTGCCACCAGCACAGGAAGGGCCCGACTAGCGGGAGGGGAGACCCAGTACTTC,CATSTGRARLAGGETQYF
TRBV28,TRBJ2-7,.,13,.,TGTGCCAGCAGTTTGAGCGGAACCTACGAGCAGTACTTC,CASSLSGTYEQYF
TRBV29-1,TRBJ1-2,TRBD1,13,.,TGCAGCGTTCGACAGGGAGGGAGGAGTGGCTACACCTTC,CSVRQGGRSGYTF
TRBV5-1,TRBJ2-7,.,12,.,TGCGCCAGCAGCACCGGTATGGGCGAGCAGTACTTC,CASSTGMGEQYF
TRBV2,TRBJ2-5,.,10,.,TGTGCCAGCAGCCGCGAGACCCAGTACTTC,CASSRETQYF
TRBV7-2,TRBJ2-7,.,14,few,TGTGCCAGCAGCTTAGACGGGCTGGGGCGCGAGCAGTACTTC,CASSLDGLGREQYF
TRBV7-9,TRBJ1-2,.,9,.,TGTGCCAGCATCCCCGGCTACACCTTC,CASIPGYTF
TRBV2,TRBJ2-2,.,15,once,TGTGCCAGCAGTGGAGGGGCCCCGAACACCGGGGAGCTGTTTTTT,CASSGGAPNTGELFF
TRBV6-5,TRBJ1-1,.,16,.,TGTGCCAGCAGTTATGGGAAACGGACTACGGGGGGACGAGCTTTCTTT,CASSYGKRTTGGRAFF